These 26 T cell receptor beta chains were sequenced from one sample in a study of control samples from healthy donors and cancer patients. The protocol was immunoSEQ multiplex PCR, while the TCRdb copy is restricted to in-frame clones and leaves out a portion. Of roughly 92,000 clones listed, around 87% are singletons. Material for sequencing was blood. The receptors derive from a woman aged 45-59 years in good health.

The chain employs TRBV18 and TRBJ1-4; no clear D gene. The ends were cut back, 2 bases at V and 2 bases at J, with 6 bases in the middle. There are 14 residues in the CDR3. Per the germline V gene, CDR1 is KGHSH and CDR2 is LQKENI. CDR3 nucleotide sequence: TGTGCCAGCTCACCAGGGTCGACTAATGAAAAACTGTTTTTT. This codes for CASSPGSTNEKLFF.

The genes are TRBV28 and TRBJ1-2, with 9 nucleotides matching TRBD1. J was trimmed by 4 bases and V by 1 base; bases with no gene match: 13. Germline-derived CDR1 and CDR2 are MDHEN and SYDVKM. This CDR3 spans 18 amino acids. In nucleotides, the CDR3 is TGTGCCAGCAGTTTATTCCGGACAGGGGCCCAACTTAGCTATGGCTACACCTTC. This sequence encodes CASSLFRTGAQLSYGYTF.

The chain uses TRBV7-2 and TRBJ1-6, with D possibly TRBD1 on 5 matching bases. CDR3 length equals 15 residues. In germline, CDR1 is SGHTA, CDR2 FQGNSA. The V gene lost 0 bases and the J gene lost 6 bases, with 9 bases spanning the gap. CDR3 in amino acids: CASSLARRGNSPLHF. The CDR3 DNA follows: TGTGCCAGCAGCTTAGCAAGGAGGGGTAATTCACCCCTCCACTTT.

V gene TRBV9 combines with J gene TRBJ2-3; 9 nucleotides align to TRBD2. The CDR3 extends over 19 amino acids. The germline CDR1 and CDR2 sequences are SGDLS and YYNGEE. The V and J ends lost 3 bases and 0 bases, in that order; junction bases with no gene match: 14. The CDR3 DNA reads TGTGCCAGCAGCGGCGGGGTAGCGGGAGACTCCCCTAGCACAGATACGCAGTATTTT. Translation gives CASSGGVAGDSPSTDTQYF.

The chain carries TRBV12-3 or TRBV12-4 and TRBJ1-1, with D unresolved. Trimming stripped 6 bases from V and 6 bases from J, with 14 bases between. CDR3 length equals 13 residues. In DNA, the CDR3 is TGTGCCAGCAGAGCGCTGTCGCTGGCTGAAGCTTTCTTT. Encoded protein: CASRALSLAEAFF.

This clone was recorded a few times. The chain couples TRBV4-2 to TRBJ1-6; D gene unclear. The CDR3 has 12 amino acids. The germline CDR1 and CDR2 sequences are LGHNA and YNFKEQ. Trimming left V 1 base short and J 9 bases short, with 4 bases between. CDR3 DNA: TGTGCCAGCAGCCAAGTTAGTTCACCCCTCCACTTT. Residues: CASSQVSSPLHF.

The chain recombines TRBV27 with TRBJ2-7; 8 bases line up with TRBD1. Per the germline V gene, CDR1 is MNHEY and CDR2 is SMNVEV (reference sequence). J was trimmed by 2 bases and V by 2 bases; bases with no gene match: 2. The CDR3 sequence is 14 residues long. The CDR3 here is CASSLLQGAYEQYF. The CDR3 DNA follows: TGTGCCAGCAGTTTACTACAGGGGGCCTACGAGCAGTACTTC.

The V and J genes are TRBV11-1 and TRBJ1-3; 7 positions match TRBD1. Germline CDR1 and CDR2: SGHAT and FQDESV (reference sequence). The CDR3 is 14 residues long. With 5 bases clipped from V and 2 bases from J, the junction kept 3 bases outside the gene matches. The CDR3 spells CASSLQGPGNTIYF. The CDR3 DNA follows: TGTGCCAGCAGCCTACAGGGGCCTGGAAACACCATATATTTT.

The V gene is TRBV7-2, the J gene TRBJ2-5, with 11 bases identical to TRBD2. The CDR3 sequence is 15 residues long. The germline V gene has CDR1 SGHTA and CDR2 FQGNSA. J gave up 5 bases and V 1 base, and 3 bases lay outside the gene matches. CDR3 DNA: TGTGCCAGCAGCTTAGGGTCTAGCGGGGGGGAGACCCAGTACTTC. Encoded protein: CASSLGSSGGETQYF.

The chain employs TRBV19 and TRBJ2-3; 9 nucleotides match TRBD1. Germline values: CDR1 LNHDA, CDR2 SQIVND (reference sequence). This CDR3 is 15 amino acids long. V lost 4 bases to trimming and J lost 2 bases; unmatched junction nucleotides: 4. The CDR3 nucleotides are TGTGCCAGTAGTACCGGACAGGGGCTCACAGATACGCAGTATTTT. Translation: CASSTGQGLTDTQYF.

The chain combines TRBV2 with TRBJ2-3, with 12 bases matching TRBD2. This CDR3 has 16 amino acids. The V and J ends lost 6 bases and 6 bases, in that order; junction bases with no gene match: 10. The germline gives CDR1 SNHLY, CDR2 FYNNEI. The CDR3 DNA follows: TGTGCCAGCAGCGGCCTTCTAGCGGGGGGGCGTGATACGCAGTATTTT. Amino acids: CASSGLLAGGRDTQYF.

Here the CDR3 reads CASSVQFSGNTIYF. CDR3 coding DNA: TGTGCCAGCAGCGTACAATTCTCTGGAAACACCATATATTTT. This chain uses TRBV9 with TRBJ1-3; no clear D. The V end lost 1 base, the J end lost 0 bases, and 5 bases lay between the germline ends. Germline lookup yields CDR1 SGDLS and CDR2 YYNGEE. This CDR3 comprises 14 residues.

CDR3 nucleotide sequence: TGTGCCAGCAGCCCTGAAGCAGGGACCTATGGCTACACCTTC. Protein sequence: CASSPEAGTYGYTF. The rearrangement joins TRBV7-2 to TRBJ1-2; D may be TRBD1 (5 bases). Germline V gene data show CDR1 as SGHTA and CDR2 as FQGNSA. CDR3 length: 14 amino acids. Trimming shortened V by 5 bases and J by 4 bases, and 14 bases separated the two germline ends.

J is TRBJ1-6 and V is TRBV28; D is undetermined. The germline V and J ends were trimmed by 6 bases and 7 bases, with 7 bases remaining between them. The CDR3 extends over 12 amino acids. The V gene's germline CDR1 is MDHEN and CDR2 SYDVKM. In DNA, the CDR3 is TGTGCCAGCAGCCAATCGAATTCACCCCTCCACTTT. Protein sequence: CASSQSNSPLHF.

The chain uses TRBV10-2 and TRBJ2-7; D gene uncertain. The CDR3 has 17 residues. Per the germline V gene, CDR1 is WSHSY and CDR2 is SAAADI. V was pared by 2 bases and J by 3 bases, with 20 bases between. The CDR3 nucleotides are TGCGCCAGCAGTGAGGTGAAGACCCATCAAGGTTTCTACGAGCAGTACTTC. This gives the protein CASSEVKTHQGFYEQYF.

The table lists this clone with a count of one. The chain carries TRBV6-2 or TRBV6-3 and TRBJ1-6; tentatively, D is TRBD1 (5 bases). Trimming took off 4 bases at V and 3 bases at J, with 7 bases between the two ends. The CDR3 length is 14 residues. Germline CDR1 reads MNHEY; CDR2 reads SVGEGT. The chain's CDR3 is CASSLGVYNSPLHF. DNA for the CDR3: TGTGCCAGCAGTTTAGGGGTCTATAATTCACCCCTCCACTTT.

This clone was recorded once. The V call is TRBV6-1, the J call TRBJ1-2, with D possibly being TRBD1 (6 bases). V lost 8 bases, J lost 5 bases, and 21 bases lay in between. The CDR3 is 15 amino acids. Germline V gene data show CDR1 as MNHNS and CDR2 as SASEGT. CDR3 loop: CASHLDQVQGYGYTF. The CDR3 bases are TGTGCCAGCCACCTTGATCAGGTGCAGGGGTATGGCTACACCTTC.

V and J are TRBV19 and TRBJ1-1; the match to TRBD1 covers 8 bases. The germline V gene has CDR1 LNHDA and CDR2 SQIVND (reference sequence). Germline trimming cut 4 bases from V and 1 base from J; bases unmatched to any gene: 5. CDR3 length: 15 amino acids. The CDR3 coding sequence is TGTGCCAGTAGTAACAGGGGGGGAACGAACACTGAAGCTTTCTTT. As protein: CASSNRGGTNTEAFF.

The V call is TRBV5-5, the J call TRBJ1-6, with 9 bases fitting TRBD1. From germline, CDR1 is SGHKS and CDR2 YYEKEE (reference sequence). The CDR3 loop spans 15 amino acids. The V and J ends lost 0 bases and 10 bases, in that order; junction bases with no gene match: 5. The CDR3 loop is CASSLAGTGYSPLHF. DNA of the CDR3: TGTGCCAGCAGCTTGGCAGGGACAGGGTACTCACCCCTCCACTTT. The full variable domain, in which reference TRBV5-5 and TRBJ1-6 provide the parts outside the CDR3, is DAGVTQSPTHLIKTRGQQVTLRCSPISGHKSVSWYQQVLGQGPQFIFQYYEKEERGRGNFPDRFSARQFPNYSSELNVNALLLGDSALYLCASSLAGTGYSPLHFGNGTRLTVT.

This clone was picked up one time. The CDR3 DNA sequence: TGTGCCAGCAGTTCCGTGGGGACTAGCGGGAGTAGAGGCTACAATGAGCAGTTCTTC. Its protein is CASSSVGTSGSRGYNEQFF. J is TRBJ2-1 and V is TRBV11-2, with 14 bases identical to TRBD2. This CDR3 contains 19 residues. Germline V CDR1 and CDR2: SGHAT, FQNNGV. Trimming removed 6 bases from V and 3 bases from J; junction bases left unmatched: 13. The whole variable domain, filled in from reference TRBV11-2 and TRBJ2-1, reads EAGVAQSPRYKIIEKRQSVAFWCNPISGHATLYWYQQILGQGPKLLIQFQNNGVVDDSQLPKDRFSAERLKGVDSTLKIQPAKLEDSAVYLCASSSVGTSGSRGYNEQFFGPGTRLTVL.

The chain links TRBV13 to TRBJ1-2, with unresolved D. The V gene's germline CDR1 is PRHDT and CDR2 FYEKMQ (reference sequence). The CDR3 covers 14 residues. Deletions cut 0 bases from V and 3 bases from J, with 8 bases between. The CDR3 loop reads CASSLGLGYYGYTF. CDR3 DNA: TGTGCCAGCAGCTTAGGCCTTGGTTACTATGGCTACACCTTC.

CDR3 sequence reads: CASSLRDREVTQYF. The CDR3 DNA is TGTGCCAGCAGCCTCCGGGACAGGGAGGTTACCCAGTACTTC. This chain joins TRBV7-9 and TRBJ2-5, with 9 bases fitting TRBD1. The CDR3 is 14 residues long. The germline gives CDR1 SEHNR, CDR2 FQNEAQ (reference sequence). The V gene end was trimmed by 5 bases and the J gene end by 8 bases; junction bases not matched to a gene: 9.

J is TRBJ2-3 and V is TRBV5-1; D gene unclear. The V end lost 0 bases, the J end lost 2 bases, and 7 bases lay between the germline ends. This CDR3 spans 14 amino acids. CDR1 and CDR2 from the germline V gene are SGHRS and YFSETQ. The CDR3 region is CASSLAGLTDTQYF. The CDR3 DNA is TGCGCCAGCAGCTTGGCCGGCCTCACAGATACGCAGTATTTT.

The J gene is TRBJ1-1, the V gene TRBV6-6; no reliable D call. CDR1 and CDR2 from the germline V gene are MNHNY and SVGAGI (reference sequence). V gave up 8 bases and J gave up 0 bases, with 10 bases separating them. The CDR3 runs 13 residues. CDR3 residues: CASQPLVNTEAFF. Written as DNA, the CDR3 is TGTGCCAGCCAGCCCTTGGTGAACACTGAAGCTTTCTTT.

The CDR3, as DNA: TGCGCCAGCAGCCAAGATGTCGGCAGAGACACCCCCTATGGCTACACCTTC. It yields the protein CASSQDVGRDTPYGYTF. The chain couples TRBV4-3 to TRBJ1-2; no definite D call. V was pared by 0 bases and J by 4 bases, with 18 bases between. This CDR3 region has 17 residues. The germline CDR1 and CDR2 sequences are LGHNA and YSLEER.

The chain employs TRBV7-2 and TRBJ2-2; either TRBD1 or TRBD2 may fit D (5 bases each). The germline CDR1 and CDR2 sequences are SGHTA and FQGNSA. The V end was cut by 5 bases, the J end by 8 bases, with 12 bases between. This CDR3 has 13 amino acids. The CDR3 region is CASSPPGTGELFF. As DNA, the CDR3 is TGTGCCAGCAGCCCTCCGGGGACGGGGGAGCTGTTTTTT.